This TCR beta chain was observed in a study of blood T cells in healthy people across ages. This clonotype was detected ten times or more. The germline gives CDR1 MRHNA, CDR2 SNTAGT. With 0 bases clipped from V and 5 bases from J, the junction kept 1 base outside the gene matches. CDR3 length equals 15 residues. A second PCR of 7 to 11 cycles used a sample-barcoded 5' primer and a J-beta primer mix. TCRdb re-called the 5' RACE reads through MiXCR, storing one row per CDR3 protein. The sample lists about 1,500,000 distinct CDR3 sequences, approximately 28% occurring once. The chain is built from TRBV6-4 and TRBJ2-1, with TRBD2 identical over 10 bases. This TCR came from a woman aged 30 to 39 in good health. Source material: blood. The CDR3 here is CASSDSSGGNNEQFF. The CDR3 DNA follows: TGTGCCAGCAGTGACTCTAGCGGGGGGAACAATGAGCAGTTCTTC.